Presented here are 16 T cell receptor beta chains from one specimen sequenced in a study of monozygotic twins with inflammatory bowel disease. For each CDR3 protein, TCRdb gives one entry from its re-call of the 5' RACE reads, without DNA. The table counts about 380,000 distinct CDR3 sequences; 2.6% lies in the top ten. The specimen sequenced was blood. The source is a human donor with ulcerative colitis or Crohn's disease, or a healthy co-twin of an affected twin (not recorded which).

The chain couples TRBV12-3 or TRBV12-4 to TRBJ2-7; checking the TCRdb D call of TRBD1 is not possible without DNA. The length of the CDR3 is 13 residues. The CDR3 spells CASSFPGINEQYF.

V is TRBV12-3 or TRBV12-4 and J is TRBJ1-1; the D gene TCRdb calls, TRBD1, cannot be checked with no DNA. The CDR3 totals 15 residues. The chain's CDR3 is CASSPYGGRRTEAFF.

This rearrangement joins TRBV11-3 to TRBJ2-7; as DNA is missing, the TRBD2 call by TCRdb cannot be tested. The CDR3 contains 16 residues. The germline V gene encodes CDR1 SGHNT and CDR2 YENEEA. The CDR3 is CASSKAGTSPHYEQYF.

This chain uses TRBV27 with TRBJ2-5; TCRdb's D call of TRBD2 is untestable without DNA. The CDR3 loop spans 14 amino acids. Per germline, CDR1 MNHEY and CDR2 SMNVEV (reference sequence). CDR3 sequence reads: CASSLERGVETQYF.

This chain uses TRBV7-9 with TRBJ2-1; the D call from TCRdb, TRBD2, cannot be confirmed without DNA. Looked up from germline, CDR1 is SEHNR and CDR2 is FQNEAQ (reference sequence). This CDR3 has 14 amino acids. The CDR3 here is CASSFSGGVNEQFF.

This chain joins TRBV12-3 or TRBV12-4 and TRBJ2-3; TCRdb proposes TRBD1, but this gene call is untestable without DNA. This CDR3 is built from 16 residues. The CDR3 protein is CASSLTGGPGTDTQYF.

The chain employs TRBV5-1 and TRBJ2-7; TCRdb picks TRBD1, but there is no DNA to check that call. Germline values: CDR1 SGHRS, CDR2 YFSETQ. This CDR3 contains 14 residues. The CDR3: CASSSTGSTGEQYF.

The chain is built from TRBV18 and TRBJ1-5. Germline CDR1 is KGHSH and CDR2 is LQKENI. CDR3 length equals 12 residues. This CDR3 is CASSPQGQTQHF.

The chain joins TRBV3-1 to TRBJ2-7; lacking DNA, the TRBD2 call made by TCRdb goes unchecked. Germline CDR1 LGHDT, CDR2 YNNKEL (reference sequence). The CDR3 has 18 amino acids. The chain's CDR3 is CASSQDPGGRSPFYEQYF.

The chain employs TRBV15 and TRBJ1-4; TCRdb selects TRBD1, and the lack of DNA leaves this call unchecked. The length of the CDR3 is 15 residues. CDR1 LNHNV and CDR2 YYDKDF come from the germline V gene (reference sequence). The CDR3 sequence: CATSTLGGTNQKLFF.

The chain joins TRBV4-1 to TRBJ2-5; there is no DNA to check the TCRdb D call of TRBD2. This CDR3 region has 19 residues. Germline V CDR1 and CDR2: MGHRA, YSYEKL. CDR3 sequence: CASSQGARGLAGVEETQYF.

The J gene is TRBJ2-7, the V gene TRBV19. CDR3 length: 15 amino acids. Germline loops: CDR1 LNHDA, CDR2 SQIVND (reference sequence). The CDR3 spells CASSLAPGVSYEQYF.

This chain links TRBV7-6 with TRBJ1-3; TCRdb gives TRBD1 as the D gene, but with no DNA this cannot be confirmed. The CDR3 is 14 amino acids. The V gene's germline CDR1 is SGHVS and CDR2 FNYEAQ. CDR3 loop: CASSLGGRGNTIYF.

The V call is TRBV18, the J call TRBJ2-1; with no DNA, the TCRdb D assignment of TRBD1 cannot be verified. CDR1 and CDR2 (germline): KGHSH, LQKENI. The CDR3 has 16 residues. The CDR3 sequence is CASSPTGTGGYNEQFF.

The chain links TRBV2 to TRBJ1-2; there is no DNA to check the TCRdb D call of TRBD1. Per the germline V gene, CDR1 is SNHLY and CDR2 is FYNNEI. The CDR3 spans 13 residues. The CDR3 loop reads CASSEQGTVGYTF.

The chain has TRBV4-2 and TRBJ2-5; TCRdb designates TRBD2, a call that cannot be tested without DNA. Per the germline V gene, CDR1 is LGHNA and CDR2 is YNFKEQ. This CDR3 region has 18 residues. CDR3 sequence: CASSQDSVAGGRQETQYF.